This TCR beta chain was identified in a study of T cells in Graves' hyperthyroidism and ophthalmopathy. Overall study context: At initial diagnosis, before any treatment had begun, peripheral blood was obtained. Regarding the study as a whole: Most clonotypes expanded in thyroid above 0.001 were likewise present in blood.

In the case of this clonotype: What it recognizes is unknown.

From germline, CDR1 is GTSNPN and CDR2 SVGIG (reference sequence). V was shortened by 2 bases and J by 4 bases, with 9 bases between the two germline ends. CDR3 length: 13 residues. Researchers took RNA transcripts and amplified the TCR beta CDR3 regions from them. First-round RT-PCR of the TCR CDR3 relied on the HTBI primer set. TCRdb re-analysed the multiplex PCR reads in MiXCR, keeping a single row per CDR3 protein. The table includes 350,000 to 400,000 distinct CDR3 sequences, about 15% detected once. The V call is TRBV30, the J call TRBJ1-5; no clear D. The origin of this receptor is a woman in her sixties or seventies with Graves' hyperthyroidism. What was sequenced was blood. In nucleotides, the CDR3 is TGTGCCTGGAGTCTCCGGGAAAATCAGCCCCAGCATTTT. It translates to CAWSLRENQPQHF. The full variable domain, rest sourced from reference TRBV30 and TRBJ1-5, is SQTIHQWPATLVQPVGSPLSLECTVEGTSNPNLYWYRQAAGRGLQLLFYSVGIGQISSEVPQNLSASRPQDRQFILSSKKLLLSDSGFYLCAWSLRENQPQHFGDGTRLSIL.